The rows below give T cell receptor beta chains drawn from one sample of a study of response to subunit inactivated influenza vaccine. TCRdb independently ran MiXCR on the RT-PCR reads; one entry per CDR3 protein. This sample carries under 950,000 distinct CDR3 sequences, 21% of them seen once, and the ten largest clones take roughly a tenth. Sequenced material: PBMCs from blood, taken roughly 5 days after vaccination. The receptors were gathered from a man aged 50 to 60 who received an inactivated influenza vaccine. CDR3s include the opening cysteine and the closing phenylalanine or tryptophan. D genes are given only for firm matches. A clone size is listed for some rows: how often the clone was seen (once, few, many), or a class if it is expanded.

TRBV6-5	TRBJ1-5	NA	NA	TGTGCCAGCAGTTACTCGACCGATCAGCCCCAGCATTTT	CASSYSTDQPQHF
TRBV19	TRBJ2-7	TRBD1	NA	TGTGCCAGTAGAGGGTTCGGGACAGGTGAAGGCTACGAGCAGTACTTC	CASRGFGTGEGYEQYF
TRBV5-1	TRBJ2-1	NA	NA	TGCGCCAGCAGCTTGGTAGCCGTCGGAGAGCAGTTCTTC	CASSLVAVGEQFF
TRBV7-9	TRBJ2-7	NA	few	TGTGCCAGCAGTGCGCTGCTTCGGGAGACACCCTACGAGCAGTACTTC	CASSALLRETPYEQYF
TRBV27	TRBJ2-5	NA	NA	TGTGCCAGCAGCTCAGCCTTATCAGGAACCCAGTACTTC	CASSSALSGTQYF
TRBV7-6	TRBJ1-4	NA	few	TGTGCCAGCAGCTTAGGGCAAATACCGATCCGGAAACTGTTTTTT	CASSLGQIPIRKLFF
TRBV29-1	TRBJ2-5	NA	many	TGCAGCGCCATGACCGATCCAGAGACCCAGTACTTC	CSAMTDPETQYF
TRBV6-2/TRBV6-3	TRBJ1-1	TRBD1	NA	TGTGCCAGCAGGCTCGACAGGGGAGAAGCTTTCTTT	CASRLDRGEAFF
TRBV6-5	TRBJ2-2	TRBD2	few	TGTGCCAGCAGTTACGATCGTCGGACTAGCGGGAGGGGGAACGGGGAGCTGTTTTTT	CASSYDRRTSGRGNGELFF
TRBV30	TRBJ2-1	TRBD2	NA	TGTGCCTGGGAGGGACTAGCTGCCTCCTACAATGAGCAGTTCTTC	CAWEGLAASYNEQFF
TRBV20-1	TRBJ2-5	TRBD2	NA	TGCAGTGCTGGCCCCCTCGGGGGGGTCCGGTGGGAGACCCAGTACTTC	CSAGPLGGVRWETQYF
TRBV20-1	TRBJ1-2	TRBD1	NA	TGCAGTGCTAGAGCCGTCAGGGGGCAAGAAGGCTACACCTTC	CSARAVRGQEGYTF
TRBV6-2/TRBV6-3	TRBJ2-7	TRBD1	few	TGTGCCAGTAAGAGACAGGGTTTCTACGAGCAGTACTTC	CASKRQGFYEQYF
TRBV20-1	TRBJ1-2	NA	NA	TGCAGTGCTAGAGATCTTGGTAGGGTTAGTTATGGCTACACCTTC	CSARDLGRVSYGYTF
TRBV6-1	TRBJ1-2	NA	few	TGTGCCAGCAGTGAAGAGGCGGGCGCCAACTATGGCTACACCTTC	CASSEEAGANYGYTF
TRBV29-1	TRBJ2-3	TRBD2	NA	TGCAGCGTTGGCGGGAGGGCCTATAATACGCAGTATTTT	CSVGGRAYNTQYF
TRBV5-1	TRBJ2-1	NA	few	TGCGCCAGCAGCTTGAGGCAGGGCCCCTTCAATGAGCAGTTCTTC	CASSLRQGPFNEQFF